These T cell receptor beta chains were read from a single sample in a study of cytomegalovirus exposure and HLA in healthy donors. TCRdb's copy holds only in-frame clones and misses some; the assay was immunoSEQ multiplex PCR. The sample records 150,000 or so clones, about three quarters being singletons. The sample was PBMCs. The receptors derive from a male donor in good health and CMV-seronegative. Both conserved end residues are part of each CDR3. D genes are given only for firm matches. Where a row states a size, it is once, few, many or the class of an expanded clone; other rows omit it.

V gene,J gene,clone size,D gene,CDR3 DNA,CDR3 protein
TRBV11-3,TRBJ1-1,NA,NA,TGTGCCAGCAGCTTACAGGGATTGGACACTGAAGCTTTCTTT,CASSLQGLDTEAFF
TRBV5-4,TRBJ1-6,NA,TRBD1,TGTGCCAGCAGCTTCAGGGGGCTTCGGTCACCCCTCCACTTT,CASSFRGLRSPLHF
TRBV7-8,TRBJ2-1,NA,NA,TGTGCCAGCAGACTACCAGAGGACAATGAGCAGTTCTTC,CASRLPEDNEQFF
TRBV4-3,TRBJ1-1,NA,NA,TGCGCCAGCAGCCAAGATTGGAGGACTGAAGCTTTCTTT,CASSQDWRTEAFF
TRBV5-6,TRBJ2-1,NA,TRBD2,TGTGCCAGCAGCTTGGGTGGCGGGGGGGTTGACAATGAGCAGTTCTTC,CASSLGGGGVDNEQFF
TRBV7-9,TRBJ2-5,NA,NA,TGTGCCAGCAGCCGACCCGGACAGCTGGAGTTGGAGACCCAGTACTTC,CASSRPGQLELETQYF
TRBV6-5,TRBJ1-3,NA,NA,TGTGCCAGCAGCCCGTCTGGAAACACCATATATTTT,CASSPSGNTIYF
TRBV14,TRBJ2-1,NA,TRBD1,TGTGCCAGCAGCCCCGGGACAGGGAGGAATGAGCAGTTCTTC,CASSPGTGRNEQFF
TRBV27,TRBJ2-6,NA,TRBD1,TGTGCCAGCAGCCGACAGGGCTGGTATGGGGCCAACGTCCTGACTTTC,CASSRQGWYGANVLTF
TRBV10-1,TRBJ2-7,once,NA,TGCGCCAGCAGTGAAACCTTCCCCGGCGAGCAGTACTTC,CASSETFPGEQYF
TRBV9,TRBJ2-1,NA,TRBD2,TGTGCCAGCAGCCTCACGACTAGCTCGGGCAATGAGCAGTTCTTC,CASSLTTSSGNEQFF
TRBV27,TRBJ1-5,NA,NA,TGTGCCAGCAGTCCCCTCAGGACGGCGGGCAAGCCCCAGCATTTT,CASSPLRTAGKPQHF
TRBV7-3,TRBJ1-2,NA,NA,TGTGCCAGCAGCCTCACCGGGGGGCGCGAGGGCTATGGCTACACCTTC,CASSLTGGREGYGYTF
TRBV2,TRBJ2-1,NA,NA,TGTGCCAGCAGTGACAGGGTGACGAGGGAGCAGTTCTTC,CASSDRVTREQFF
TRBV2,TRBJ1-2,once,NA,TGTGCCAGCAGTGAATCGACTTCTAACTATGGCTACACCTTC,CASSESTSNYGYTF
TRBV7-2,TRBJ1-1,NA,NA,TGTGCCAGCAGCTTAGCGCAAACGGGAGTAGCTTTCTTT,CASSLAQTGVAFF
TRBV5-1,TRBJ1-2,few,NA,TGCGCCAGCAGCTTGTACACCCCGGAGGGCTACACCTTC,CASSLYTPEGYTF
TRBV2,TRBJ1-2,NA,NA,TGTGCCAGCAGCCGGGGTCACTATGGCTACACCTTC,CASSRGHYGYTF
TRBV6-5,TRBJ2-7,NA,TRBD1,TGTGCCAGCAGTTATATTTTGGACAGGGGTATATACGAGCAGTACTTC,CASSYILDRGIYEQYF
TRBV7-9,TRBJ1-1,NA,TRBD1,TGTGCCAGCAGCACAAGACAGGGAGGTTCTGAAGCTTTCTTT,CASSTRQGGSEAFF
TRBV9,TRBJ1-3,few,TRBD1,TGTGCCAGCAGCTCACCGGGGACAGGGGGCGGTTTAGCTGGAAACACCATATATTTT,CASSSPGTGGGLAGNTIYF
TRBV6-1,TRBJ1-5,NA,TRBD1,TGTGCCAGCAGGGTTAACAGGGGAAGCAATCAGCCCCAGCATTTT,CASRVNRGSNQPQHF
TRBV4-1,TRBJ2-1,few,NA,TGCGCCAGCAGCCATCGACTAGTGTTCGATGAGCAGTTCTTC,CASSHRLVFDEQFF
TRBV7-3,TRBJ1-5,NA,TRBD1,TGTGCCAGCAGCTTAAGCGGGACAGGGAATCAGCCCCAGCATTTT,CASSLSGTGNQPQHF
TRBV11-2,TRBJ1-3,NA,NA,TGTGCCAGCAGCTTTGTTATGCGGGACACCATATATTTT,CASSFVMRDTIYF
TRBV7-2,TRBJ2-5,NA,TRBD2,TGTGCCAGCAGCTTAGCTAGCGGGGGGGCCAAAGAGACCCAGTACTTC,CASSLASGGAKETQYF
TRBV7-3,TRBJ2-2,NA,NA,TGTGCCAGCAGCTTACAGGGTGTGAGCGGGGAGCTGTTTTTT,CASSLQGVSGELFF